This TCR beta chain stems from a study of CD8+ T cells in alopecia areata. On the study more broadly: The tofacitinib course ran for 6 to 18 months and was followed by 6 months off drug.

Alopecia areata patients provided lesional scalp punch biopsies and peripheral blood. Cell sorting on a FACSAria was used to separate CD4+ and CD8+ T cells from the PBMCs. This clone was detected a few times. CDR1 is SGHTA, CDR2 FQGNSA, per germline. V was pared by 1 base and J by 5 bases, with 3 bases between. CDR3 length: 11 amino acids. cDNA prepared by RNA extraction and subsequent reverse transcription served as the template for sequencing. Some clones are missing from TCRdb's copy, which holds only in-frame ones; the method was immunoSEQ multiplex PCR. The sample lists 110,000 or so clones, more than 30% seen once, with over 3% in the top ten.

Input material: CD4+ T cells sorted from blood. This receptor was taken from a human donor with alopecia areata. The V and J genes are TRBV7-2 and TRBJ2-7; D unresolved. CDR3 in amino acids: CASSLVDEQYF. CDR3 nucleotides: TGTGCCAGCAGCTTAGTTGACGAGCAGTACTTC.